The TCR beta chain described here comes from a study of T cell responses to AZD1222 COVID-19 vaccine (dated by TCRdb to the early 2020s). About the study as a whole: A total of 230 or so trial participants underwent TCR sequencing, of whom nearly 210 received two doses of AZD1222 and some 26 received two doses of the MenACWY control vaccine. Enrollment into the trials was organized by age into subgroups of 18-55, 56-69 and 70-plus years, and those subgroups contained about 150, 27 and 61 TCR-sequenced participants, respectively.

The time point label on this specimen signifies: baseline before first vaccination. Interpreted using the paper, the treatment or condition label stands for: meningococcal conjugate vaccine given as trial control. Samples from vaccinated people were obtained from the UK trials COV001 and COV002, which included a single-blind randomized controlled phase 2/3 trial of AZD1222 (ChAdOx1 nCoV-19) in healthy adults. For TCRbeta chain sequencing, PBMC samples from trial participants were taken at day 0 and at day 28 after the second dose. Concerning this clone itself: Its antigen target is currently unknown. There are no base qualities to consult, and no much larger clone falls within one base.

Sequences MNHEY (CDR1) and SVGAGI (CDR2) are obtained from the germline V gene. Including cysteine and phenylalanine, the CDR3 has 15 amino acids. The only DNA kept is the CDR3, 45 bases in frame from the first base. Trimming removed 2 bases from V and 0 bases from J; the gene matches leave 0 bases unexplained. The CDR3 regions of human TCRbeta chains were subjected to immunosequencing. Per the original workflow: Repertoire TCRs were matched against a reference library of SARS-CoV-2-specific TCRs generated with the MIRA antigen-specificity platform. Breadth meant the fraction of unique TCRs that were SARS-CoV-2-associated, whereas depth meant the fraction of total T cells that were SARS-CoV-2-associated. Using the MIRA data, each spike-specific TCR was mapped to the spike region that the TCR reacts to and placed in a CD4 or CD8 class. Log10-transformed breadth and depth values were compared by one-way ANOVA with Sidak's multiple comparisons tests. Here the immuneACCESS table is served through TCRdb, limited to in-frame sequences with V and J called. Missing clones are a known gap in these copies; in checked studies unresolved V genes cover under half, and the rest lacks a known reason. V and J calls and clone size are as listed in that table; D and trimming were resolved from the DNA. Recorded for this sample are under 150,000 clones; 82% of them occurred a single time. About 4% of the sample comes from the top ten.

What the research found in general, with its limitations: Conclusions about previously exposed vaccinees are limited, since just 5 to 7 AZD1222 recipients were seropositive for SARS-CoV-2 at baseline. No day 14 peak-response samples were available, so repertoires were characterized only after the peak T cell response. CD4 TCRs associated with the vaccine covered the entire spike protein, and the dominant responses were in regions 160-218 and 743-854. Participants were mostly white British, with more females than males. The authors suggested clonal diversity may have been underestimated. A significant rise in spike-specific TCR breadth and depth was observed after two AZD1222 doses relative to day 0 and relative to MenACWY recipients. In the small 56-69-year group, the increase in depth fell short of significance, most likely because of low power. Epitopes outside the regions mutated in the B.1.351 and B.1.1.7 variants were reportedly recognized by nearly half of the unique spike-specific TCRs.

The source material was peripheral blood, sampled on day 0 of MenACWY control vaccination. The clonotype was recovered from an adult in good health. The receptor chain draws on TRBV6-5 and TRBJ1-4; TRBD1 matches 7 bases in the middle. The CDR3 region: CASSYQGATNEKLFF. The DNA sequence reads TGTGCCAGCAGTTACCAGGGGGCAACTAATGAAAAACTGTTTTTT.